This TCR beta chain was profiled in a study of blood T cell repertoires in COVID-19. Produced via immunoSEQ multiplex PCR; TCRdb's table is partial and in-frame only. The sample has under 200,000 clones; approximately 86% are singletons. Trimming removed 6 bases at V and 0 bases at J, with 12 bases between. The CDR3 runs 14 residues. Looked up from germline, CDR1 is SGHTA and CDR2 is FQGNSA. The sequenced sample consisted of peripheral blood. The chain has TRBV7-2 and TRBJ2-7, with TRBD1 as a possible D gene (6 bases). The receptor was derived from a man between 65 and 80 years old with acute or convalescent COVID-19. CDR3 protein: CASSVQGSSYEQYF. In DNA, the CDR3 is TGTGCCAGCAGTGTACAGGGCAGCTCCTACGAGCAGTACTTC. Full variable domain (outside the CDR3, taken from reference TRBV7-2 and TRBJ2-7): GAGVSQSPSNKVTEKGKDVELRCDPISGHTALYWYRQSLGQGLEFLIYFQGNSAPDKSGLPSDRFSAERTGGSVSTLTIQRTQQEDSAVYLCASSVQGSSYEQYFGPGTRLTVT.